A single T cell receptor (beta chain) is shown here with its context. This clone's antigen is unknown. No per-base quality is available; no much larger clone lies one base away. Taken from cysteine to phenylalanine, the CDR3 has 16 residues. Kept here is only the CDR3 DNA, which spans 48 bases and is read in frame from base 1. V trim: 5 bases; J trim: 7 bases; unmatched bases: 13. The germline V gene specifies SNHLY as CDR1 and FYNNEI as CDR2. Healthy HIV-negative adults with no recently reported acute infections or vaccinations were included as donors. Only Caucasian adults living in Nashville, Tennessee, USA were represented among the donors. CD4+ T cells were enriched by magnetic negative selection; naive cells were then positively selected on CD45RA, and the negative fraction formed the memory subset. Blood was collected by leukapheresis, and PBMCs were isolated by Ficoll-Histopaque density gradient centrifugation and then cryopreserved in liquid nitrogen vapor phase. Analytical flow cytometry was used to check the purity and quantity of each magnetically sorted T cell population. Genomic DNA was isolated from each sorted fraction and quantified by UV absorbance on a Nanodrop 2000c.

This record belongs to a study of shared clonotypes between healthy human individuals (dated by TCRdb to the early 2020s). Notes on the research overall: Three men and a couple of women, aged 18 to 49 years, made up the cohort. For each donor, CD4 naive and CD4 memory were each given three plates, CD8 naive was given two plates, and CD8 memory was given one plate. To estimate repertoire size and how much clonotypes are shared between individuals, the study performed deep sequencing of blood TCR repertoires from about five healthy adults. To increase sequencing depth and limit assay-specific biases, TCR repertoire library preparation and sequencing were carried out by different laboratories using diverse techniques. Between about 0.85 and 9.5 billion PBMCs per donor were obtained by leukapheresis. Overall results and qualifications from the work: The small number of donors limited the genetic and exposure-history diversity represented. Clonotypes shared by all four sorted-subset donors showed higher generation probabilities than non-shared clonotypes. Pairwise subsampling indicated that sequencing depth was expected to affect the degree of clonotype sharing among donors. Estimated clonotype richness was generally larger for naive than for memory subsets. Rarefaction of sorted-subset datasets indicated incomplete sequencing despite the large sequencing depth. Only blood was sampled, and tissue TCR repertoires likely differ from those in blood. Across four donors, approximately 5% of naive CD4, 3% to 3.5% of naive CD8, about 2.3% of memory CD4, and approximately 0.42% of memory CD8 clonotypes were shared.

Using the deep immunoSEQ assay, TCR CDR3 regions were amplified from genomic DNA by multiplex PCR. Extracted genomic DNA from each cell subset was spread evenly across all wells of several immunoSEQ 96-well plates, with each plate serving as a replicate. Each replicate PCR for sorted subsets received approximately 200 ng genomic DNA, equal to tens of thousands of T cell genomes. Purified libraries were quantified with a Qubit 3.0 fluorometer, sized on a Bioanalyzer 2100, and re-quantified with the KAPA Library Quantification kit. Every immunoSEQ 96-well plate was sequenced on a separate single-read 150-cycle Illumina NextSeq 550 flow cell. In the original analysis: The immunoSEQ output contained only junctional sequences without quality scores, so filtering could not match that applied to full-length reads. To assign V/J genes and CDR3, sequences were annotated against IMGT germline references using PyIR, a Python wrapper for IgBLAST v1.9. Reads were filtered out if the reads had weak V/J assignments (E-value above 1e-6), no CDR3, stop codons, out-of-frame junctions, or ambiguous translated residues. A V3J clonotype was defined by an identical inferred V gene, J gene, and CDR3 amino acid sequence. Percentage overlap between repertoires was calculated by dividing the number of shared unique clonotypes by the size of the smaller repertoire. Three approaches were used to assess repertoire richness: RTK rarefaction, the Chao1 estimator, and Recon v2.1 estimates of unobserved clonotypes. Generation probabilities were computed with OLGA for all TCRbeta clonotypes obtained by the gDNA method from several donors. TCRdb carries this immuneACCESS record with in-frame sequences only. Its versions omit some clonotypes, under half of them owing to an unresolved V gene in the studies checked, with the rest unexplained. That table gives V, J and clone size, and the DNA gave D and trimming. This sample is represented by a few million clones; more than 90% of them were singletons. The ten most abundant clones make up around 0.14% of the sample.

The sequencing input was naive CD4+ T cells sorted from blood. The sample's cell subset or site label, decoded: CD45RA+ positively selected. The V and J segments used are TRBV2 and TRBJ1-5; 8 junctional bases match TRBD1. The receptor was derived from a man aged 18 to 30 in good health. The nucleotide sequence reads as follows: TGTGCCAGCAGTCCTCCTGGACAGGGCCGAAGGCAGCCCCAGCATTTT. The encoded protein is CASSPPGQGRRQPQHF.